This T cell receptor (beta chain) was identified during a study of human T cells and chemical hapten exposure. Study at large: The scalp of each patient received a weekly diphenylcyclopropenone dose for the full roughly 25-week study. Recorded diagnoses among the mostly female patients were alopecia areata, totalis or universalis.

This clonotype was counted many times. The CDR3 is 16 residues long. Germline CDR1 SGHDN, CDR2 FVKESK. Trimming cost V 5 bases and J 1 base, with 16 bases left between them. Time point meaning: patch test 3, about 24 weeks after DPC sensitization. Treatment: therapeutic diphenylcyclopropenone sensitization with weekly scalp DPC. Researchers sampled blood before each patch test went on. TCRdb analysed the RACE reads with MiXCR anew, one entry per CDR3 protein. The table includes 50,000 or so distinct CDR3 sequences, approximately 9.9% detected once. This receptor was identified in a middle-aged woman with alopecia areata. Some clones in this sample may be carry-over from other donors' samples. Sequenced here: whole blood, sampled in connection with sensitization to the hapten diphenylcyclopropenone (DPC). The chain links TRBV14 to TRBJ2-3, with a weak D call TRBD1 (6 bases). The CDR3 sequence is CASSSIPGHGTDTQYF. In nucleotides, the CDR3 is TGTGCCAGCAGCTCGATCCCGGGACACGGCACAGATACGCAGTATTTT. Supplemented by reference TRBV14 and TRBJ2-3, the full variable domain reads EAGVTQFPSHSVIEKGQTVTLRCDPISGHDNLYWYRRVMGKEIKFLLHFVKESKQDESGMPNNRFLAERTGGTYSTLKVQPAELEDSGVYFCASSSIPGHGTDTQYFGPGTRLTVL.